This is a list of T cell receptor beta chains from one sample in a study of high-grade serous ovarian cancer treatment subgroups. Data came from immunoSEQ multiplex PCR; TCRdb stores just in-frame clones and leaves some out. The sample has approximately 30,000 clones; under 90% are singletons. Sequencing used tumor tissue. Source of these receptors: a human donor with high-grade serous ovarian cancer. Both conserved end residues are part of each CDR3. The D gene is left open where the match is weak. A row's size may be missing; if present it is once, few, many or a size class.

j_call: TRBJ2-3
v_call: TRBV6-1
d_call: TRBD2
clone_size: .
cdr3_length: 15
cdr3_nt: TGTGCCAGCAGGGAACTAGCGGGAGCACCAGATACGCAGTATTTT
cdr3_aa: CASRELAGAPDTQYF

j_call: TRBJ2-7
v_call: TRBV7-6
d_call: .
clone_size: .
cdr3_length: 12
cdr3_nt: TGTGCCAGCAGCCATTCCCCCTACGAGCAGTACTTC
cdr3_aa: CASSHSPYEQYF

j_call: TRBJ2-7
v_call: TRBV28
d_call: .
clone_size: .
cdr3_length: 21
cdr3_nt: TGTGCCGGGAGGGACAGGGGTTTTGTTGGGACTAGCGGCCTCCTATCCTACGAGCAGTACTTC
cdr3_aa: CAGRDRGFVGTSGLLSYEQYF

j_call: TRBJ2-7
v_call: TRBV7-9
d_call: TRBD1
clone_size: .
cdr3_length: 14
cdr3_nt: TGTGCCAGCAGCTTGCGGACAGGTCCCTACGAGCAGTACTTC
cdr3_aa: CASSLRTGPYEQYF

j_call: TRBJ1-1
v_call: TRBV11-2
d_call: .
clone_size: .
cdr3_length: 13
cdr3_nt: TGTGCCAGCAGCCCCCGGCAGTTCACTGAAGCTTTCTTT
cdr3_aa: CASSPRQFTEAFF

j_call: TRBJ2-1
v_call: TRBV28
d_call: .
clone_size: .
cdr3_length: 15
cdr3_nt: TGTGCCAGCAGTTTTTTGGGCAGTCAGGGTAATGAGCAGTTCTTC
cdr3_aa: CASSFLGSQGNEQFF

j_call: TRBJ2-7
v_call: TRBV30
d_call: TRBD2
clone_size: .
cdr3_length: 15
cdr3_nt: TGTGCCTGGAGTGAAAGCCTAGCGGGTGCCTACGAGCAGTACTTC
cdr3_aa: CAWSESLAGAYEQYF

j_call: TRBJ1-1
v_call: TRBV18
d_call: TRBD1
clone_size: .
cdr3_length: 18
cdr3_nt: TGTGCCAGCTCACCACCGGTGTACAGGGGCGGCCAAACGACTGAAGCTTTCTTT
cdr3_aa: CASSPPVYRGGQTTEAFF

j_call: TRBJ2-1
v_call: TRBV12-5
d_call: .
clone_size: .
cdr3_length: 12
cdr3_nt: TGTGCTAGCTTGGAGGGAATCAATGAGCAGTTCTTC
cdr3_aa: CASLEGINEQFF

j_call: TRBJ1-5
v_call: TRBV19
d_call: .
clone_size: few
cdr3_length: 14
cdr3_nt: TGTGCCAGTAGTATAAAGGGAGCCAATCAGCCCCAGCATTTT
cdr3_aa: CASSIKGANQPQHF

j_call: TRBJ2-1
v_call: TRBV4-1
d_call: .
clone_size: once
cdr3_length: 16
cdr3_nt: TGCGCCAGCAGCCAAGACCGGTCAGAACAAGACTATGAGCAGTTCTTC
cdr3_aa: CASSQDRSEQDYEQFF

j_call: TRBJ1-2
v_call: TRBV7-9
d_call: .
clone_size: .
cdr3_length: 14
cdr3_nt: TGTGCCAGCAGCTTACAGGGGACCTCCAAAGGCTACACCTTC
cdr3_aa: CASSLQGTSKGYTF

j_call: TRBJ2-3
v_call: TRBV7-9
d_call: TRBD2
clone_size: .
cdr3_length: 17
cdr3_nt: TGTGCCAGCAGCTCAGGGCGGGGACTATCCAAGGCAGATACGCAGTATTTT
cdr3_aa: CASSSGRGLSKADTQYF

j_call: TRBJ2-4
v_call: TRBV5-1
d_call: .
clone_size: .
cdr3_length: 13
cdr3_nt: TGCGCCAGCGTCCCCTGGGCCAAAAACATTCAGTACTTC
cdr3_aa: CASVPWAKNIQYF

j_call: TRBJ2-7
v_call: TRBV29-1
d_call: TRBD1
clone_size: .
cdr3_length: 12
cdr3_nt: TGCAGCGCCCGGGGACAGGTCGACGAGCAGTACTTC
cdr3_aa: CSARGQVDEQYF

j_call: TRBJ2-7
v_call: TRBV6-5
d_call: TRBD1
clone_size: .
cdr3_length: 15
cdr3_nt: TGTGCCAGCAGCCCGAGACAGGGGGCGGCCTACGAGCAGTACTTC
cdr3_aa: CASSPRQGAAYEQYF

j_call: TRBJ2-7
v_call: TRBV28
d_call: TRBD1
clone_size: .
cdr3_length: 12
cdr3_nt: TGTGCCAGCGGACAGGGCCCCTACGAGCAGTACTTC
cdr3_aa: CASGQGPYEQYF

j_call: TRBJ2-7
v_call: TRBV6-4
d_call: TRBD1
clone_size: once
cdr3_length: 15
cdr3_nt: TGTGCCAGCAGGGAGGGACAGGGGGCGAACTACGAGCAGTACTTC
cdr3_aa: CASREGQGANYEQYF

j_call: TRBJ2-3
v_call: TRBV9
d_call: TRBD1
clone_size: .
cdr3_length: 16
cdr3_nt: TGTGCCAGCAGCGTAACTTCGGGACAGTACACAGATACGCAGTATTTT
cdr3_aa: CASSVTSGQYTDTQYF

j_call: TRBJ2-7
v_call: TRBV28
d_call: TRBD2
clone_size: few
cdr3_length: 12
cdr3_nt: TGTGCCAGCAGTCTCCAGCGGGAGCGGCAGTACTTC
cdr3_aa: CASSLQRERQYF

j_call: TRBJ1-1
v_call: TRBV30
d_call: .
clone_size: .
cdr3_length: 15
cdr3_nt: TGTGCCTGGAGAGGGAGAGGGGGGTCGAACACTGAAGCTTTCTTT
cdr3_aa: CAWRGRGGSNTEAFF

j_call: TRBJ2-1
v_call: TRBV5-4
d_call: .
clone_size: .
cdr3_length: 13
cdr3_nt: TGTGCCAGCAGCTTGGAGGCCCGGTATGAGCAGTTCTTC
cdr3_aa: CASSLEARYEQFF

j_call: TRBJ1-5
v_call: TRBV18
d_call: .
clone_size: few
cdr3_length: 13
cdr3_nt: TGTGCCAGCCGGATGGGGGATAATCAGCCCCAGCATTTT
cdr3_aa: CASRMGDNQPQHF

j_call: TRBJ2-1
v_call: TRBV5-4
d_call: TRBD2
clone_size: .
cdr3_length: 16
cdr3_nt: TGTGCCAGCAGCTTAGCGGGGATTAGCTCCTACAATGAGCAGTTCTTC
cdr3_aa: CASSLAGISSYNEQFF

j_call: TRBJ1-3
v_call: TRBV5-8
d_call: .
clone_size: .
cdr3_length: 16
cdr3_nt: TGTGCCAGCAGCCCTGTAGTAGGAGCCTCTGGAAACACCATATATTTT
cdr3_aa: CASSPVVGASGNTIYF

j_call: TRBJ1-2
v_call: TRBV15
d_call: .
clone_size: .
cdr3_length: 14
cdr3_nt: TGTGCCACCAGCAGAGTGGCAACAAGTGATCGCTACACCTTC
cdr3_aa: CATSRVATSDRYTF

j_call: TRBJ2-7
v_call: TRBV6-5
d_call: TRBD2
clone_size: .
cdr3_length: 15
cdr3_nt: TGTGCCAGCACCCCTGGGACTAGCGGGACCTACGAGCAGTACTTC
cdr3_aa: CASTPGTSGTYEQYF

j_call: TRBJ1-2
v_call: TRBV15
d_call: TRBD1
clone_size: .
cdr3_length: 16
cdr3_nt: TGTGCCACCAGCAGAGGCACTAACAGGGGGACGCGAGGCTACACCTTC
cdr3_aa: CATSRGTNRGTRGYTF

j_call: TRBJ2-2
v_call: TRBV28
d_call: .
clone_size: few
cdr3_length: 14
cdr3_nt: TGTGCCAGCAGGTCGGGACAGAACACCGGGGAGCTGTTTTTT
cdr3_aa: CASRSGQNTGELFF

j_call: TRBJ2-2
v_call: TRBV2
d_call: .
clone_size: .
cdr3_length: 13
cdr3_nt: TGTGCCAGCCGGGGTTCGGCCACCGGGGAGCTGTTTTTT
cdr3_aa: CASRGSATGELFF

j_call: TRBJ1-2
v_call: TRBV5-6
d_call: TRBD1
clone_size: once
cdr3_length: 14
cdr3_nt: TGTGCCAGCAGCTGGGACAGACCAGCTCCTGGCTACACCTTC
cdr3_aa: CASSWDRPAPGYTF

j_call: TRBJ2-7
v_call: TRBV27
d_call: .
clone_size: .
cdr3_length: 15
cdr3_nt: TGTGCCAGCAGTTTATACCCGCGAAGACCCTACGAGCAGTACTTC
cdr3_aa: CASSLYPRRPYEQYF

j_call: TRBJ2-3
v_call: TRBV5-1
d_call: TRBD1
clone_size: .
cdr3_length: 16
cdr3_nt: TGCGCCAGCAGCGGAGGGGACAGGAGACCCTCCCGGACGCAGTATTTT
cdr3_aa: CASSGGDRRPSRTQYF

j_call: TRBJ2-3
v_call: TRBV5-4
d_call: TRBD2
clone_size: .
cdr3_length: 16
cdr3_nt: TGTGCCAGCAGCTTGGGGAGCGGGAGCGGGTCGGATACGCAGTATTTT
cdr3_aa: CASSLGSGSGSDTQYF

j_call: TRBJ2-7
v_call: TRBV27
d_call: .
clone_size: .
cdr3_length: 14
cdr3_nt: TGTGCCAGCAGTGTCCGGGATCCATCCTACGAGCAGTACTTC
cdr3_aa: CASSVRDPSYEQYF

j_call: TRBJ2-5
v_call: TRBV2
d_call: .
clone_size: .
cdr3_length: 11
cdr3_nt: TGTGCCAGCAGTGCCCGCGAGACCCAGTACTTC
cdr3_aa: CASSARETQYF

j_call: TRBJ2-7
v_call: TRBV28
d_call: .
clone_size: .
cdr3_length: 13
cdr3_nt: TGTGCCAGCAGCTCGAAGGGCCAGTTGGAGCAGTACTTC
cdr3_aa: CASSSKGQLEQYF

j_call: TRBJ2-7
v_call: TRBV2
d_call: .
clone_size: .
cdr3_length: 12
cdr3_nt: TGTGCCAGTTCCGGTAACTCCTACGAGCAGTACTTC
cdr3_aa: CASSGNSYEQYF

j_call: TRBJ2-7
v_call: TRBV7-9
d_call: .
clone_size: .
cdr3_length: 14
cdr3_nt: TGTGCCAGCAGCTCAAGGACAACTTCCTACGAGCAGTACTTC
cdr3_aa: CASSSRTTSYEQYF

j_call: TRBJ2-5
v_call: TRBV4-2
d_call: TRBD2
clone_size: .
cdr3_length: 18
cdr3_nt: TGTGCCAGCAGCCAAGATATGGGGGCTAGCGGGAGATGGGAGACCCAGTACTTC
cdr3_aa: CASSQDMGASGRWETQYF

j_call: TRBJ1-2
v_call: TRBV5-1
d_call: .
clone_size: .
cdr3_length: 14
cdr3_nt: TGCGCCAGCAGCTCGTCCGGGGGCGACTATGGCTACACCTTC
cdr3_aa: CASSSSGGDYGYTF

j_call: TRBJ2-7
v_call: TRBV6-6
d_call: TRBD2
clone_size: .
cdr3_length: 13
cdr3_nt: TGTGCCAGCAGTTACTCGACTAGCGACGAGCAGTACTTC
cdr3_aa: CASSYSTSDEQYF

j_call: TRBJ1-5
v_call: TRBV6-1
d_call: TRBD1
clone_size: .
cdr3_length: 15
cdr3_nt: TGTGCCAGCAGTGATCTCGGGACAGGAAATCAGCCCCAGCATTTT
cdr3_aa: CASSDLGTGNQPQHF

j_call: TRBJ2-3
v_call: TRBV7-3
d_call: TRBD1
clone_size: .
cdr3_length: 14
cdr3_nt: TGTGCCACCTCACAGGGGGCCGCCACAGATACGCAGTATTTT
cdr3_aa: CATSQGAATDTQYF

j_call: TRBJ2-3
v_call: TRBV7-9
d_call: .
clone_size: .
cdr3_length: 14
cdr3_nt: TGTGCCAGCAGCTTAGCTGACCGCACAGATACGCAGTATTTT
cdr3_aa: CASSLADRTDTQYF

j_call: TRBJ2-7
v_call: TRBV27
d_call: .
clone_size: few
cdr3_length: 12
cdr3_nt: TGTGCCAGCAGTGTGCGCGGGGACCAGCAGTACTTC
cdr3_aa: CASSVRGDQQYF

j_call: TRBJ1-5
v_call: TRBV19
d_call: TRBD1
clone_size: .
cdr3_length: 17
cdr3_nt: TGTGCCAGTAGTATTAGGGGAACTCAGGGGGTCGGTCAGCCCCAGCATTTT
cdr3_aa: CASSIRGTQGVGQPQHF

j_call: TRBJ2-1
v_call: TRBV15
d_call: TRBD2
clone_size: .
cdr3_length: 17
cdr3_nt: TGTGCCACCAGCAGAGATCAGCCTAGCGGGAGAAGCGATGAGCAGTTCTTC
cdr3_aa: CATSRDQPSGRSDEQFF